This TCR beta chain comes out of a study of tumor and adjacent non-tumor tissue in lung cancer. On the study more broadly: Patients were aged roughly 30 to 76, nine to eleven men and 5 women, stage I to III.

Notes on this clonotype: One end of the junction fails to match germline, which may point to a read error.

A modified ARM-PCR protocol with three rounds of nested PCR amplified TCRbeta. TCRdb re-called the multiplex PCR reads with MiXCR, one entry per CDR3 protein. This sample yields about 68,000 distinct CDR3 sequences, of which 60% are seen a single time; around 21% belongs to the top ten. The CDR3 totals 16 residues. Germline assignment: CDR1 DFQATT and CDR2 SNEGSKA (reference sequence). This sample's RNA came from whole unsorted tissue. V usage is TRBV20-1 and J usage is TRBJ1-5; TRBD1 matches at 8 bases. The receptor was derived from a man in his forties or fifties with non-small cell lung cancer. Material for sequencing was lung tumor tissue. The DNA of the CDR3 is TGCAGTGCTAGAACCCCAGGGACAGGTAGCAGTCAGCCCCAGCATTTT. As protein: CSARTPGTGSSQPQHF.